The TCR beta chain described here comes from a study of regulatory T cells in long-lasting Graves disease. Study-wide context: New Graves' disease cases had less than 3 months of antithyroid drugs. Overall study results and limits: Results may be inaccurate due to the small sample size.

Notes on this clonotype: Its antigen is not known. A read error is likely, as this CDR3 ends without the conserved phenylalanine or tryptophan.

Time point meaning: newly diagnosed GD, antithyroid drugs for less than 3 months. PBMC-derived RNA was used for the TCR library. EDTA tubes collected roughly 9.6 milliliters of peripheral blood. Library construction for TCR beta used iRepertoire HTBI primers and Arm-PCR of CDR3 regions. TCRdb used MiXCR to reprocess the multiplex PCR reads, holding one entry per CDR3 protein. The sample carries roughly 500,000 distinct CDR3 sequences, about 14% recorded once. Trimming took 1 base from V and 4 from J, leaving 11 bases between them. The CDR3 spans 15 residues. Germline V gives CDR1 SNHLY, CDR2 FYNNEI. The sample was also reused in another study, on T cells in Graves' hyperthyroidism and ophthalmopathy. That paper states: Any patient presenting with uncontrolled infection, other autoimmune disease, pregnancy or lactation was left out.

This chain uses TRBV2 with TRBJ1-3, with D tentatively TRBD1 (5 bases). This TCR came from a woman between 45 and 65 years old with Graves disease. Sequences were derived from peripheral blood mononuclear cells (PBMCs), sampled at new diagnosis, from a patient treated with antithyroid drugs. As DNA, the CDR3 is TGTGCCAGCAGTGAAGGGGGCGCTTTCGGAAACACCATATATTCT. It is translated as CASSEGGAFGNTIYS.